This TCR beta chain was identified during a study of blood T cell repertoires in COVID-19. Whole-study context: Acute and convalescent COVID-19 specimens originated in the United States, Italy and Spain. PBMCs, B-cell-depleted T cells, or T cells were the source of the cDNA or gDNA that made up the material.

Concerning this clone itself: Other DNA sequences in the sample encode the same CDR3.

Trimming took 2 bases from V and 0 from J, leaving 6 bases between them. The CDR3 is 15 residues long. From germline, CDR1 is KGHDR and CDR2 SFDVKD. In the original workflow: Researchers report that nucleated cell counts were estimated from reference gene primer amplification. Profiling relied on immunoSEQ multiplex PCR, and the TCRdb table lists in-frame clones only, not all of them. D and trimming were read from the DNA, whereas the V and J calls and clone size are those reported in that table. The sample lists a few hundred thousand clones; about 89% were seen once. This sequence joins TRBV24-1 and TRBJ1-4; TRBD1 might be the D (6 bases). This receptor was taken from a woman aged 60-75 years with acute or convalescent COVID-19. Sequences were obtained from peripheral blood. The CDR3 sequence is CATSDSGATNEKLFF. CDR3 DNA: TGTGCCACCAGTGATTCAGGGGCAACTAATGAAAAACTGTTTTTT.